These T cell receptor beta chains were read from a single sample in a study of CD8 T cells in ankylosing spondylitis. TCRdb re-called the 5' RACE reads through MiXCR, storing one row per CDR3 protein. The table lists under 200,000 distinct CDR3 sequences, 8.5% to 10% of them singletons. Sequencing was performed on blood, either unsorted or a sorted T cell fraction (not recorded which). The receptors derive from a female donor with ankylosing spondylitis or in good health (not recorded which). CDR3s include the opening cysteine and the closing phenylalanine or tryptophan. The size of a clone is reported for some rows only, either as once, few or many, or as a class for expanded clones.

v_gene	j_gene	abundance	CDR3aa
TRBV27	TRBJ2-1	.	CASTAGTSGRNEQFF
TRBV12-3/TRBV12-4	TRBJ2-1	.	CASSLIGQSSYNEQFF
TRBV20-1	TRBJ2-1	few	CSALGLVSYNEQFF
TRBV12-3/TRBV12-4	TRBJ1-4	few	CASSFDRSTNEKLFF
TRBV27	TRBJ2-5	.	CASRGDFSEETQYF
TRBV12-3/TRBV12-4	TRBJ1-2	many	CASGGAGTGGSYTF
TRBV9	TRBJ2-2	many	CASSDSGVTGELFF
TRBV4-3	TRBJ2-3	few	CASSQVVVGDTQYF
TRBV14	TRBJ2-1	few	CASSSLSGRARNEQFF
TRBV7-9	TRBJ2-1	many	CASSPDRGEEQFF
TRBV25-1	TRBJ1-1	many	CASSFRGTEAFF
TRBV2	TRBJ2-1	.	CASSGFKLSSYNEQFF
TRBV11-2	TRBJ2-7	.	CASSLDPGSYEQYF
TRBV6-1	TRBJ2-3	.	CASRKGLAGGTTDTQYF
TRBV20-1	TRBJ2-1	few	CSASGRAGSYNEQFF
TRBV7-9	TRBJ2-7	many	CASSKMGGVEQYF
TRBV7-8	TRBJ2-2	few	CASSLTRSGGELFF
TRBV7-2	TRBJ2-3	few	CASSLVGLRLDTQYF
TRBV5-4	TRBJ2-3	few	CASSDGGSSTDTQYF
TRBV12-3/TRBV12-4	TRBJ2-7	few	CASGATYEQYF
TRBV12-3/TRBV12-4	TRBJ2-7	few	CASSPRDGSYEQYF
TRBV5-1	TRBJ2-7	few	CASSLVGPGREQYF
TRBV2	TRBJ2-5	.	CDSSLRLGLKETQYF
TRBV9	TRBJ1-2	.	CASSTKDRRYGYTF
TRBV6-2/TRBV6-3	TRBJ1-1	few	CASSYTGEVNTEAFF
TRBV14	TRBJ2-1	many	CASRPNEQFF
TRBV6-1	TRBJ1-5	.	CASSEGRPSNQPQHF
TRBV11-2	TRBJ2-7	.	CASSLGWDREFGEQYF
TRBV9	TRBJ2-1	few	CASSAVLIGLAGGPGENEQFF
TRBV6-2/TRBV6-3	TRBJ2-3	many	CASSYPGDFLTDTQYF
TRBV10-3	TRBJ2-1	many	CAISDQDLGNEQFF
TRBV5-5	TRBJ1-3	many	CASSLARMGSGNTIYF
TRBV10-2	TRBJ2-1	.	CASGNDGQYNEQFF
TRBV21-1	TRBJ2-7	few	CASSSKRRRYEQYF
TRBV7-2	TRBJ2-3	.	CASSPGQGGTQYF
TRBV30	TRBJ2-7	few	CAWSTGVSYEQYF
TRBV7-9	TRBJ2-7	few	CASSPSGGGDEQYF
TRBV12-3/TRBV12-4	TRBJ1-2	few	CASRSGTGNGYTF
TRBV12-3/TRBV12-4	TRBJ1-1	.	CASTSTDRDTEAFF
TRBV6-2/TRBV6-3	TRBJ1-1	.	CASGVGTEAFF
TRBV23-1	TRBJ2-1	.	CASSQRGQGFYNEQFF
TRBV29-1	TRBJ2-1	many	CSVEDSSGSYNEQFF
TRBV6-1	TRBJ2-1	once	CASSEVGSGNEQFF
TRBV28	TRBJ1-2	.	CASSFISANYGYTF
TRBV29-1	TRBJ2-7	.	CSVGTGLGYEQYF
TRBV5-4	TRBJ2-1	.	CASSTLAFEQFF
TRBV12-3/TRBV12-4	TRBJ2-2	many	CASSRGAAGELFF
TRBV27	TRBJ1-5	.	CASSTRGGNQPQHF
TRBV28	TRBJ1-1	few	CASSTIQAPGAETFF
TRBV12-3/TRBV12-4	TRBJ2-5	few	CASRLQETQYF
TRBV11-2	TRBJ1-4	few	CASSLGPYNEKLFF
TRBV10-3	TRBJ2-1	medium-sized	CAISEEMDRGEEQFF
TRBV5-1	TRBJ2-1	.	CASSSGGWSSYNEQFF